The TCR beta chain described here comes from a study of PD-L1 blockade in urothelial cancer. In the study overall: Male sex and bladder-origin urothelial cancer characterized about 85% of the 29 patients. Study-level points and caveats: Expansion of tumor-associated blood clones at 3 weeks was greater in durable-benefit patients.

The time point: pretreatment peripheral blood. The patients had locally advanced or metastatic urothelial carcinoma. As for this clone: Its target is unknown.

Each PCR reaction had synthetic TCR analog templates spiked into it. The table came from immunoSEQ multiplex PCR; TCRdb's copy has only in-frame clones and leaves some out. The sample yields more than 55,000 clones, roughly four fifths seen once. Germline V gene lookup returns CDR1 MDHEN and CDR2 SYDVKM. The CDR3 contains 13 residues. V lost 8 bases, J lost 9 bases, and 17 bases lay in between. This sequence joins TRBV28 and TRBJ1-5; D possibly corresponds to TRBD1 (6 bases). The receptor comes from a man between 65 and 79 years old with urothelial cancer. The sequences come from PBMCs, collected around atezolizumab (anti-PD-L1) treatment. The CDR3 is CASGGRGGRPQHF. CDR3 coding DNA: TGTGCCAGCGGAGGCAGGGGAGGGAGGCCCCAGCATTTT.